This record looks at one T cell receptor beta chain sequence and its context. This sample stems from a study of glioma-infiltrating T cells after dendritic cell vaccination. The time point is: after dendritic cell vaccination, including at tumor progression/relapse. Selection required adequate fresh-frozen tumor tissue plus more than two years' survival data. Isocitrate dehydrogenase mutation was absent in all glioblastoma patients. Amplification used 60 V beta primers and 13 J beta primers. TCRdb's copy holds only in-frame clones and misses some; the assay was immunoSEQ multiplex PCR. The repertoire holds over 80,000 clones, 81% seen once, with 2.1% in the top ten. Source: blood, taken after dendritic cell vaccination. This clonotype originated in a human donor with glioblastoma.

The CDR3 bases are TGTGCCATCAGTGGAGGGGTGACTAGCGGGAAGTACGAGCAGTACGTC. This sequence encodes CAISGGVTSGKYEQYV. The rearrangement links TRBV10-3 to TRBJ2-7; 11 bases map to TRBD2. The V segment lost 4 bases and the J segment 4 bases; nucleotides outside the gene matches: 9. Germline CDR1 and CDR2: ENHRY and SYGVKD. The CDR3 length is 16 residues.